Below are 15 T cell receptor beta chains sequenced from a single sample in a study of blood T cells in healthy people across ages. Combining a sample-barcoded 5' primer with a J-beta primer mix, a second PCR ran for roughly 7 to 11 cycles. Each CDR3 protein gets one entry after TCRdb re-called the 5' RACE reads with MiXCR. The table shows 710,000 or so distinct CDR3 sequences, with 20% to 25% occurring only once. The sample was blood. The source of these receptors is a man between 65 and 80 years old in good health.

This clonotype was recorded a few times. This chain links TRBV3-1 with TRBJ2-3; 10 bases fit TRBD1. Per germline, CDR1 LGHDT and CDR2 YNNKEL (reference sequence). V lost 5 bases, J lost 5 bases, and 7 bases stayed unmatched. The CDR3 is 15 residues long. The CDR3 bases are TGTGCCAGCAGCGCCCGGGACAGGGGTGGAGATACGCAGTATTTT. As protein: CASSARDRGGDTQYF.

This clonotype has only a few counts. V gene TRBV11-3 combines with J gene TRBJ2-2, with 10 positions matching TRBD2. Per the germline V gene, CDR1 is SGHNT and CDR2 is YENEEA. V lost 3 bases, J lost 1 base, and 8 bases stayed unmatched. The length of the CDR3 is 18 residues. The CDR3 DNA sequence: TGTGCCAGCAGCTTGGGGCCACTAGCGGGGCTGAACACCGGGGAGCTGTTTTTT. The encoded protein is CASSLGPLAGLNTGELFF.

This clonotype was seen more than once but under ten times. The CDR3 loop is CASTPGAEARELFF. CDR3 nucleotides: TGTGCCAGCACGCCGGGAGCCGAGGCCCGGGAGCTGTTTTTT. The J gene is TRBJ2-2, the V gene TRBV9; D perhaps matches TRBD2 (6 bases). There are 14 residues in the CDR3. Trimming left V 6 bases short and J 9 bases short, with 18 bases between. Germline CDR1 reads SGDLS; CDR2 reads YYNGEE.

The V and J genes are TRBV11-2 and TRBJ2-7, with D hard to call. The assigned J gene may be wrong: the sequence end matches TRBJ2-5 better. The germline CDR1 and CDR2 sequences are SGHAT and FQNNGV. The CDR3 has 15 residues. CDR3 DNA: TGTGCCAGCAGCTTAGTACACCCCGGGCGGGAGACCCAGTACTTC. It is translated as CASSLVHPGRETQYF.

This sequence joins TRBV7-2 and TRBJ2-3; D possibly corresponds to TRBD2 (5 bases). The germline CDR1 and CDR2 sequences are SGHTA and FQGNSA. V was cut by 0 bases and J by 6 bases, with 16 bases left in between. The CDR3 runs to 16 residues. In DNA, the CDR3 is TGTGCCAGCAGCTTAGCGCGCGGACTCACCGCTGATACGCAGTATTTT. As protein: CASSLARGLTADTQYF. The full variable domain, rest sourced from reference TRBV7-2 and TRBJ2-3, is GAGVSQSPSNKVTEKGKDVELRCDPISGHTALYWYRQSLGQGLEFLIYFQGNSAPDKSGLPSDRFSAERTGGSVSTLTIQRTQQEDSAVYLCASSLARGLTADTQYFGPGTRLTVL.

This clonotype was counted at least ten times. V and J are TRBV5-1 and TRBJ2-5; D remains ambiguous. The V and J ends lost 2 bases and 2 bases respectively, with 13 bases between them. The CDR3 is 15 amino acids. CDR1 is SGHRS and CDR2 is YFSETQ in the germline V gene. The CDR3 DNA is TGCGCCAGCAGCTTAGGTAGTATGCTTCAAGAGACCCAGTACTTC. Amino acids: CASSLGSMLQETQYF.

Only a few counts were recorded for this clonotype. This chain joins TRBV29-1 and TRBJ1-2, with D perhaps TRBD1 (6 bases). Trimming left V 4 bases short and J 7 bases short, with 10 bases between. Germline V gives CDR1 SQVTM, CDR2 ANQGSEA. The CDR3 contains 11 residues. CDR3 coding DNA: TGCAGCGTTGGAAGGGGGAGTGGCTACACCTTC. Its translation: CSVGRGSGYTF.

This clonotype occurred a few times. The chain has TRBV6-6 and TRBJ1-5; the D gene is possibly TRBD1 (5 bases). V dropped 3 bases and J dropped 2 bases, with 11 bases sitting between them. CDR3 length: 15 residues. Germline CDR1 is MNHNY and CDR2 is SVGAGI (reference sequence). The CDR3 here is CASSYIKGGNQPQHF. The CDR3 DNA sequence: TGTGCCAGCAGTTATATCAAAGGGGGCAATCAGCCCCAGCATTTT.

This clonotype was seen many times. The chain combines TRBV4-2 with TRBJ2-7, with 8 bases fitting TRBD2. Trimming took 1 base from V and 0 from J; bases not matched to a gene: 2. The CDR3 contains 15 residues. Per germline, CDR1 LGHNA and CDR2 YNFKEQ. The chain's CDR3 is CASSQASGSSYEQYF. CDR3 DNA sequence: TGTGCCAGCAGCCAAGCGAGCGGGAGCTCCTACGAGCAGTACTTC.

A few counts support this clonotype. The chain carries TRBV6-5 and TRBJ1-1; 9 bases agree with TRBD1. The V gene end was trimmed by 4 bases and the J gene end by 0 bases; junction bases not matched to a gene: 6. Germline V gene lookup returns CDR1 MNHEY and CDR2 SVGAGI. The CDR3 has 16 residues. This chain's CDR3 is CASSFGQGRLNTEAFF. DNA of the CDR3: TGTGCCAGCAGTTTTGGACAGGGGCGTCTGAACACTGAAGCTTTCTTT.

This clonotype occurred a few times. The chain uses TRBV6-6 and TRBJ1-2; D not certain. Trimming pared 6 bases from V and 8 bases from J, leaving 10 bases between. CDR3 length: 11 residues. Germline CDR1 reads MNHNY; CDR2 reads SVGAGI (reference sequence). CDR3 DNA: TGTGCCAGCAGCCTAATGGGGGGCTACACCTTC. Amino acids: CASSLMGGYTF.

This chain joins TRBV20-1 and TRBJ2-6, with unresolved D. The CDR3 length is 14 residues. Germline values: CDR1 DFQATT, CDR2 SNEGSKA (reference sequence). V lost 6 bases to trimming and J lost 2 bases, with 11 bases between them. CDR3 loop: CSAPSSTGANVLTF. Here the CDR3 DNA reads TGCAGTGCCCCGAGCAGCACTGGGGCCAACGTCCTGACTTTC.

The DNA of the CDR3 is TGTGCCAGCAGGCGCGGGACTAGAGTTCCAGATACGCAGTATTTT. Translated: CASRRGTRVPDTQYF. V is TRBV6-6 and J is TRBJ2-3; TRBD2 agrees at 8 bases. The CDR3 runs to 15 residues. J was trimmed by 4 bases and V by 6 bases; bases with no gene match: 9. Germline V gene sequence: CDR1 MNHNY, CDR2 SVGAGI (reference sequence).

The chain recombines TRBV6-2 or TRBV6-3 with TRBJ2-7, with 9 bases fitting TRBD2. The ends lost 6 bases at V and 1 base at J; junction bases unmatched: 4. The CDR3 contains 14 residues. The germline gives CDR1 MNHEY, CDR2 SVGEGT. In DNA form, the CDR3 reads TGTGCCAGCAGGAAACTAGCGGGTTCCTACGAGCAGTACGTC. It encodes CASRKLAGSYEQYV.

This clonotype was recorded a few times. This chain joins TRBV27 and TRBJ2-5; TRBD1 might be the D (6 bases). Per the germline V gene, CDR1 is MNHEY and CDR2 is SMNVEV (reference sequence). This CDR3 comprises 15 residues. Trimming pared 6 bases from V and 3 bases from J, leaving 17 bases between. The CDR3 reads CASRPTGAGKETQYF. As DNA, the CDR3 is TGTGCCAGCAGACCGACAGGTGCCGGAAAAGAGACCCAGTACTTC.